This T cell receptor (beta chain) appears in the sequencing data of a study of blood T cell repertoires in COVID-19. In the original processing: Amplification of reference gene primers was used by the study to estimate nucleated cell counts. Measured with immunoSEQ multiplex PCR; TCRdb has only the in-frame clones, and not every one. Clone size and V and J calls were adopted from that table, with D and trimming inferred from the DNA. The repertoire includes 450,000 to 500,000 clones, roughly 88% of them detected once, and 3.2% sits in the top ten. The CDR3 spans 13 residues. Germline V gene lookup returns CDR1 LNHDA and CDR2 SQIVND (reference sequence). The V gene lost 3 bases and the J gene lost 5 bases, with 10 bases spanning the gap.

The clonotype was recovered from a human donor in a cohort sampled during active COVID-19. The V gene is TRBV19, the J gene TRBJ2-5; D possibly corresponds to TRBD2 (6 bases). Input material: peripheral blood. CDR3 protein: CASSIGGEETQYF. The CDR3, as DNA: TGTGCCAGTAGTATCGGGGGAGAGGAGACCCAGTACTTC.